Shown below are 20 T cell receptor beta chains from a single sample sequenced in a study of shared clonotypes between healthy human individuals. Here immunoSEQ multiplex PCR was the method, and the copy in TCRdb shows in-frame clones only, minus some. The sample includes 330,000 or so clones, about 74% of them seen just once. The sequencing sample was made of memory CD4+ T cells sorted from blood. Stated subset: CD45RA-negative fraction. These receptor sequences come from a man under 40 in good health.

To note about this clone: This specimen includes other DNA sequences encoding the same CDR3. The CDR3: CASSLEETQYF. For the CDR3, the DNA is TGCGCCAGCAGCCTAGAAGAGACCCAGTACTTC. The chain employs TRBV5-1 and TRBJ2-5; no definite D call. The CDR3 runs to 11 residues. The germline CDR1 and CDR2 sequences are SGHRS and YFSETQ. V lost 4 bases to trimming and J lost 3 bases, with 4 bases between them. Together with reference TRBV5-1 and TRBJ2-5, the CDR3 gives the full variable domain: KAGVTQTPRYLIKTRGQQVTLSCSPISGHRSVSWYQQTPGQGLQFLFEYFSETQRNKGNFPGRFSGRQFSNSRSEMNVSTLELGDSALYLCASSLEETQYFGPGTRLLVL.

The sample holds one count of this clone. The V and J genes are TRBV30 and TRBJ1-1; the match to TRBD1 covers 9 bases. The CDR3 totals 17 residues. Losses at the gene ends were 1 base for V and 3 bases for J; bases not matched to a gene: 12. Germline CDR1 is GTSNPN and CDR2 is SVGIG (reference sequence). DNA for the CDR3: TGTGCCTGGAGTGGACAGGGGGTATTTAGGTCCGACACTGAAGCTTTCTTT. It translates to CAWSGQGVFRSDTEAFF.

This rearrangement joins TRBV7-2 to TRBJ2-2, with D perhaps assigned TRBD1 or TRBD2 (6 bases each). Deletions cut 3 bases from V and 6 bases from J, with 11 bases between. This CDR3 has 14 residues. Germline V gene sequence: CDR1 SGHTA, CDR2 FQGNSA. The CDR3 coding sequence is TGTGCCAGCAGCTTTTTGGGGGGCGCCGGGGAGCTGTTTTTT. Translation: CASSFLGGAGELFF.

The J gene is TRBJ2-2, the V gene TRBV5-1, with TRBD1 identical over 8 bases. Germline loops: CDR1 SGHRS, CDR2 YFSETQ. The CDR3 loop spans 15 amino acids. V trimming: 4 bases; J trimming: 3 bases; junction bases outside the gene matches: 5. CDR3 nucleotide sequence: TGCGCCAGCAGCACAGGACAGGGACACACCGGGGAGCTGTTTTTT. This codes for CASSTGQGHTGELFF.

The chain has TRBV2 and TRBJ2-5, with D tentatively TRBD1 (6 bases). The CDR3 consists of 13 residues. Germline values: CDR1 SNHLY, CDR2 FYNNEI. V lost 6 bases and J lost 5, with 13 bases in between. CDR3 in DNA: TGTGCCAGCAGAGAGACAGGTTCGGAGACCCAGTACTTC. Protein: CASRETGSETQYF.

The chain couples TRBV10-2 to TRBJ2-7, with 8 bases that match TRBD1. The CDR3 has 14 residues. The J segment lost 6 bases and the V segment lost 5 bases, leaving 9 bases of the junction unmatched. The germline CDR1 and CDR2 sequences are WSHSY and SAAADI. CDR3 region: CASSLDREMLEQYF. DNA of the CDR3: TGCGCCAGCAGTTTGGACAGGGAAATGCTCGAGCAGTACTTC.

The sample holds one count of this clone. The chain has TRBV30 and TRBJ1-3; D gene ambiguous. Between the trimmed V and J ends, which lost 6 bases and 2 bases, there was a span of 11 bases. The CDR3 is made up of 13 amino acids. Germline V gene lookup returns CDR1 GTSNPN and CDR2 SVGIG (reference sequence). The CDR3 nucleotides are TGTGCCTGTTTCCGGGGAGCTGGAAACACCATATATTTT. It yields the protein CACFRGAGNTIYF.

This clone was picked up a small number of times. The chain joins TRBV4-2 to TRBJ2-1; no firm D call. The CDR3 runs to 14 residues. Germline loops: CDR1 LGHNA, CDR2 YNFKEQ. V dropped 0 bases and J dropped 8 bases, with 11 bases sitting between them. CDR3 sequence: CASSQDQLMDEQFF. The CDR3 bases are TGTGCCAGCAGCCAAGACCAACTGATGGATGAGCAGTTCTTC.

A note on this clone: The junction does not match germline at one end; this may be a read error. The chain joins TRBV28 to TRBJ1-5; 8 nucleotides agree with TRBD1. The CDR3 extends over 14 amino acids. CDR1 and CDR2 (germline): MDHEN, SYDVKM. The CDR3 nucleotides are TGTGCCGGCAGACAGGGGATTGGCAATCAGCCCCAGCATTTT. Residues: CAGRQGIGNQPQHF.

V and J are TRBV7-2 and TRBJ2-7; D is undetermined. The CDR3 loop spans 11 amino acids. Germline V gene data show CDR1 as SGHTA and CDR2 as FQGNSA. With 5 bases removed from V and 4 bases from J, the gap between germline ends came to 6 bases. CDR3 amino acids: CASSGEYEQYF. CDR3 coding DNA: TGTGCCAGCAGCGGGGAATACGAGCAGTACTTC.

This clone was counted once. The chain joins TRBV11-2 to TRBJ1-5; D not resolved. The CDR3 sequence is 13 residues long. V was clipped by 5 bases and J by 5 bases, with 10 bases between them. CDR1 is SGHAT, CDR2 FQNNGV, per germline. The CDR3 loop reads CASSQDGYQPQHF. In DNA, the CDR3 is TGTGCCAGCAGCCAGGACGGGTATCAGCCCCAGCATTTT.

This chain links TRBV2 with TRBJ2-5; D ambiguous. The CDR3 length is 13 residues. From germline, CDR1 is SNHLY and CDR2 FYNNEI. V lost 5 bases, J lost 5 bases, and 12 bases lay in between. CDR3 amino acids: CASSLRVAETQYF. For the CDR3, the DNA is TGTGCCAGCAGTCTAAGGGTTGCGGAGACCCAGTACTTC.

As for this clone: The same CDR3 can be traced to other DNA sequences in this sample. V is TRBV10-1 and J is TRBJ1-5; unclear D gene. The CDR3 runs to 13 residues. V was shortened by 3 bases and J by 4 bases, with 7 bases between the two germline ends. Germline-derived CDR1 and CDR2 are WNHNN and SYGVQD (reference sequence). DNA for the CDR3: TGCGCCAGCAGTGACGTAGGGAATCAGCCCCAGCATTTT. This encodes CASSDVGNQPQHF.

V gene TRBV5-1 combines with J gene TRBJ2-3, with 11 positions matching TRBD2. Trimming removed 0 bases from V and 9 bases from J; junction bases left unmatched: 9. This CDR3 comprises 16 residues. Germline V CDR1 and CDR2: SGHRS, YFSETQ. CDR3 DNA sequence: TGCGCCAGCAGCTTGGATGTTAGCGGGAGGGCTTTCACGCAGTATTTT. This sequence encodes CASSLDVSGRAFTQYF. The whole variable domain, filled in from reference TRBV5-1 and TRBJ2-3, reads KAGVTQTPRYLIKTRGQQVTLSCSPISGHRSVSWYQQTPGQGLQFLFEYFSETQRNKGNFPGRFSGRQFSNSRSEMNVSTLELGDSALYLCASSLDVSGRAFTQYFGPGTRLTVL.

J is TRBJ2-7 and V is TRBV6-1; tentatively, D is TRBD2 (5 bases). V was shortened by 5 bases and J by 4 bases, with 18 bases between the two germline ends. Germline CDR1 reads MNHNS; CDR2 reads SASEGT. This CDR3 has 15 residues. The CDR3 here is CASSTRIGGLYEQYF. The CDR3 DNA sequence: TGTGCCAGCAGTACCCGGATCGGAGGCCTTTACGAGCAGTACTTC.

The chain uses TRBV7-6 and TRBJ1-4; D is perhaps TRBD1 (5 bases). This CDR3 has 15 amino acids. Germline CDR1 is SGHVS and CDR2 is FNYEAQ. Trimming removed 3 bases from V and 7 bases from J, with 15 bases in between. In nucleotides, the CDR3 is TGTGCCAGCAGCTTGACGACAGTGCTCGGTGAAAAACTGTTTTTT. This gives the protein CASSLTTVLGEKLFF.

V usage is TRBV19 and J usage is TRBJ2-6; D call uncertain. The CDR3 contains 16 residues. V gave up 4 bases and J gave up 0 bases, with 10 bases separating them. The germline CDR1 and CDR2 sequences are LNHDA and SQIVND (reference sequence). This CDR3 reads CASSTGTSSGANVLTF. In DNA form, the CDR3 reads TGTGCCAGTAGTACCGGTACGAGCTCTGGGGCCAACGTCCTGACTTTC.

The rearrangement links TRBV23-1 to TRBJ2-5; 14 bases are shared with TRBD2. TRBV23-1 is sorted into the ORF group, with uncertain function. Unmatched junction bases numbered 8, after V lost 0 bases and J lost 2 bases. The CDR3 sequence is 19 residues long. The CDR3 DNA reads as TGCGCCAGCAGTCAATCAGGCCCGACTAGCGGGAGGGATCAAGAGACCCAGTACTTC. This translates into CASSQSGPTSGRDQETQYF.

This clone was counted once. V gene TRBV18 combines with J gene TRBJ2-3; tentatively, D is TRBD1 or TRBD2 (5 bases each). There are 15 residues in the CDR3. From germline, CDR1 is KGHSH and CDR2 LQKENI. Trimming cost V 3 bases and J 1 base, with 11 bases left between them. As DNA, the CDR3 is TGTGCCAGCTCACCCGTCCGGGACCGCACAGATACGCAGTATTTT. This codes for CASSPVRDRTDTQYF. Full variable domain (missing parts from reference TRBV18 and TRBJ2-3): NAGVMQNPRHLVRRRGQEARLRCSPMKGHSHVYWYRQLPEEGLKFMVYLQKENIIDESGMPKERFSAEFPKEGPSILRIQQVVRGDSAAYFCASSPVRDRTDTQYFGPGTRLTVL.

The V and J genes are TRBV11-2 and TRBJ2-3, with TRBD1 matching over 12 bases. The V gene's germline CDR1 is SGHAT and CDR2 FQNNGV. The CDR3 length is 15 residues. V lost 7 bases to trimming and J lost 6 bases; unmatched junction nucleotides: 8. CDR3 amino acids: CASTTGTGGEDTQYF. DNA for the CDR3: TGTGCCAGCACCACCGGGACAGGGGGCGAGGATACGCAGTATTTT.